Included here is one T cell receptor beta chain sequence, with context. The CDR3 runs 14 residues. V lost 6 bases to trimming and J lost 3 bases; unmatched junction nucleotides: 4. Per germline, CDR1 SQVTM and CDR2 ANQGSEA. This sample was included in a study of T cells after somatic rescue of genetic block. Profiling relied on immunoSEQ multiplex PCR, and the TCRdb table lists in-frame clones only, not all of them. The sample lists around 50,000 clones, approximately 96% occurring once. The sequence derives from a child younger than two. The material sequenced was peripheral blood mononuclear cells (PBMCs). This chain joins TRBV29-1 and TRBJ2-3; TRBD2 matches 12 bases. CDR3 sequence (DNA): TGCAGCGTGGAGACTAGCGGGAGAACAGATACGCAGTATTTT. Translated, it gives CSVETSGRTDTQYF.